The present TCR beta chain was sequenced within a study of cytomegalovirus exposure and HLA in healthy donors. Study-wide results and limits: Accurate prediction of HLA-A and HLA-B alleles (for most subjects) was reportedly achieved from TCR beta sequences.

This CDR3 comprises 14 residues. Trimming removed 6 bases at V and 3 bases at J, with 13 bases between. CDR1 and CDR2 (germline): MNHNS, SASEGT. Every donor was a healthy person donating bone marrow. Details on this clone: The antigen remains undetermined.

Primers for the PCR totalled 60 Vbeta and 13 Jbeta. Authors' data handling: Unique TCR beta chains totaled some 81 million in a later count, with around 12 million of them shared. TCRdb's table, derived via immunoSEQ multiplex PCR, lists solely in-frame clones and lacks some. V and J calls and clone size are copied from that table; D and trimming were computed from the DNA. The table includes around 130,000 clones, roughly 77% detected once. The receptor was derived from a woman in her 40s in good health and CMV-seropositive. The specimen sequenced was PBMCs. The V call is TRBV6-1, the J call TRBJ2-3, with D maybe TRBD2 (6 bases). CDR3 nucleotides: TGTGCCAGCAGCCCCGGAGGGAGGACAGATACGCAGTATTTT. This sequence encodes CASSPGGRTDTQYF.